These 15 T cell receptor beta chains were all obtained from the same sample, sequenced in a study of blood T cell repertoires in COVID-19. Profiling relied on immunoSEQ multiplex PCR, and the TCRdb table lists in-frame clones only, not all of them. The table has around 300,000 clones, about 88% seen once. The sequenced sample was peripheral blood. The receptors stem from a woman aged 70-85 years with COVID-19, enrolled during active disease.

The rearrangement joins TRBV7-2 to TRBJ1-4, with a tentative D call TRBD1 (5 bases). This CDR3 has 13 amino acids. With 6 bases removed from V and 5 bases from J, the gap between germline ends came to 10 bases. The germline V gene encodes CDR1 SGHTA and CDR2 FQGNSA. The CDR3 protein is CASSAGGNEKLFF. CDR3 DNA: TGTGCCAGCAGTGCCGGGGGGAATGAAAAACTGTTTTTT.

This chain joins TRBV28 and TRBJ2-3, with 8 nucleotides matching TRBD1. The CDR3 is 12 residues long. Germline values: CDR1 MDHEN, CDR2 SYDVKM. The V and J ends lost 5 bases and 11 bases, in that order; junction bases with no gene match: 6. CDR3 DNA: TGTGCCAGCAGTATCCCCGGGACAGGGCAGTATTTT. Residues: CASSIPGTGQYF.

This chain links TRBV5-1 with TRBJ2-5, with 7 positions matching TRBD2. Germline V gene data show CDR1 as SGHRS and CDR2 as YFSETQ. V shed 0 bases, J shed 3 bases, and the junction held 5 bases outside the gene matches. The CDR3 loop spans 15 amino acids. This CDR3 is CASSLGTSAEETQYF. The DNA of the CDR3 is TGCGCCAGCAGCTTGGGTACTAGCGCAGAAGAGACCCAGTACTTC.

The V gene is TRBV4-1, the J gene TRBJ2-5; 16 nucleotides agree with TRBD2. V was clipped by 4 bases and J by 4 bases; unmatched bases: 3. The length of the CDR3 is 16 residues. Germline V gene lookup returns CDR1 MGHRA and CDR2 YSYEKL. The CDR3 loop reads CASSPGLAGGPETQYF. Written as DNA, the CDR3 is TGCGCCAGCAGCCCGGGACTAGCGGGGGGGCCAGAGACCCAGTACTTC.

This chain connects TRBV7-2 to TRBJ2-7; maybe TRBD2 (6 bases). CDR1 and CDR2 from the germline V gene are SGHTA and FQGNSA. Trimming shortened V by 1 base and J by 4 bases, and 14 bases separated the two germline ends. The CDR3 spans 15 residues. CDR3 sequence (DNA): TGTGCCAGCAGCTTAGAATTGTGGGGGGTTTACGAGCAGTACTTC. This translates into CASSLELWGVYEQYF.

This chain links TRBV28 with TRBJ1-4; possibly TRBD1 for D (5 bases). Germline V lookup: CDR1 MDHEN, CDR2 SYDVKM. The CDR3 runs to 15 residues. Trimming left V 7 bases short and J 8 bases short, with 20 bases between. The chain's CDR3 is CASTRATLGGEKLFF. DNA for the CDR3: TGTGCCAGCACCCGGGCAACTCTTGGGGGGGAAAAACTGTTTTTT.

The genes are TRBV5-1 and TRBJ2-2; D perhaps matches TRBD2 (6 bases). V shed 0 bases and J shed 5 bases, with 14 bases lying between them. The germline V gene encodes CDR1 SGHRS and CDR2 YFSETQ. This CDR3 has 16 residues. DNA of the CDR3: TGCGCCAGCAGCTTGGAAGAGGGGAGGAGGACCGGGGAGCTGTTTTTT. Translation gives CASSLEEGRRTGELFF.

This sequence joins TRBV9 and TRBJ1-2; the D gene is possibly TRBD1 (6 bases). Germline V gives CDR1 SGDLS, CDR2 YYNGEE. Trimming took off 3 bases at V and 3 bases at J, with 18 bases between the two ends. There are 16 residues in the CDR3. CDR3: CASSETRETGYYGYTF. The CDR3 bases are TGTGCCAGCAGCGAAACCCGGGAAACAGGGTACTATGGCTACACCTTC.

The chain recombines TRBV2 with TRBJ2-5, with a possible D match to TRBD1 (7 bases). Trimming removed 6 bases from V and 5 bases from J, with 22 bases in between. Germline V CDR1 and CDR2: SNHLY, FYNNEI. The length of the CDR3 is 16 residues. CDR3 amino acids: CASSARFGRGAETQYF. The CDR3 region has the DNA TGTGCCAGCAGCGCCCGGTTTGGCAGGGGGGCTGAGACCCAGTACTTC. Full variable domain (outside the CDR3, taken from reference TRBV2 and TRBJ2-5): EPEVTQTPSHQVTQMGQEVILRCVPISNHLYFYWYRQILGQKVEFLVSFYNNEISEKSEIFDDQFSVERPDGSNFTLKIRSTKLEDSAMYFCASSARFGRGAETQYFGPGTRLLVL.

V and J are TRBV30 and TRBJ1-1; TRBD1 matches 9 bases. J gave up 5 bases and V 3 bases, and 7 bases lay outside the gene matches. Germline V gives CDR1 GTSNPN, CDR2 SVGIG (reference sequence). The length of the CDR3 is 14 residues. The CDR3 DNA reads TGTGCCTGGAGGGGCTGGGACAGGGAGACTGAAGCTTTCTTT. This codes for CAWRGWDRETEAFF.

The chain carries TRBV5-1 and TRBJ1-5; D is uncertain. CDR1 and CDR2 from the germline V gene are SGHRS and YFSETQ. There are 9 residues in the CDR3. Trimming pared 3 bases from V and 14 bases from J, leaving 6 bases between. The DNA of the CDR3 is TGCGCCAGCAGCTCCAACAAGCATTTT. This codes for CASSSNKHF.

The rearrangement joins TRBV28 to TRBJ2-7; no definite D call. V lost 5 bases to trimming and J lost 3 bases, with 20 bases between them. Germline CDR1 is MDHEN and CDR2 is SYDVKM. This CDR3 has 16 residues. The CDR3 loop reads CASSPSGATSDYEQYF. The CDR3 region has the DNA TGTGCCAGCAGTCCTTCTGGAGCTACGTCCGACTACGAGCAGTACTTC.

The V call is TRBV28, the J call TRBJ1-6; D is uncertain. CDR3 length: 14 residues. V was pared by 8 bases and J by 6 bases, with 14 bases between. CDR1 is MDHEN and CDR2 is SYDVKM in the germline V gene. The CDR3 sequence is CASSAGLLNSPLHF. CDR3 coding DNA: TGTGCCAGCTCTGCGGGCCTTCTTAATTCACCCCTCCACTTT.

This chain connects TRBV7-3 to TRBJ2-1, with a possible D match to TRBD2 (6 bases). The V gene lost 4 bases and the J gene lost 10 bases, with 11 bases spanning the gap. There are 12 residues in the CDR3. Germline-derived CDR1 and CDR2 are SGHTA and FQGTGA. The CDR3 reads CASSSGTPEQFF. The CDR3, as DNA: TGTGCCAGCAGCTCCGGGACTCCGGAGCAGTTCTTC.

CDR3 in amino acids: CASSYSMDRGNYGYTF. The DNA for the CDR3 is TGTGCCAGCAGTTACTCGATGGACAGGGGAAACTATGGCTACACCTTC. The chain carries TRBV6-5 and TRBJ1-2; 9 bases map to TRBD1. The junction had 4 bases not matched to a gene; V was cut back by 0 bases and J by 2 bases. Germline V gene data show CDR1 as MNHEY and CDR2 as SVGAGI. The CDR3 runs to 16 residues.